This T cell receptor (beta chain) is drawn from a study of Ad26.COV2.S vaccination and SARS-CoV-2 variants. Indicated treatment: 19 received Ad26.COV2.S at low or high dose, single or two shots; roughly five received placebo; per-sample allocation not given. Repertoires come from day 63 after the first vaccine or placebo injection. TCRdb keeps only in-frame clones here, not all; method: immunoSEQ multiplex PCR. The data show over 200,000 clones, roughly 90% seen once. This material consisted of peripheral blood, taken in a trial of Ad26.COV2.S vaccine versus placebo. This clonotype was obtained from a person aged 18-65 years who received the Ad26.COV2.S COVID-19 vaccine or a placebo.

The CDR3, as DNA: TGTGCCAGCAGAGCCGGGACTGAACCGAATCAGCCCCAGCATTTT. As protein: CASRAGTEPNQPQHF. The chain carries TRBV27 and TRBJ1-5, with D possibly TRBD1 on 5 matching bases. Germline V CDR1 and CDR2: MNHEY, SMNVEV (reference sequence). The germline V and J ends were trimmed by 6 bases and 4 bases, with 16 bases remaining between them. The CDR3 runs to 15 residues.